This T cell receptor (beta chain) derives from a study of blood T cell repertoires in COVID-19. Some clones are missing from TCRdb's copy, which holds only in-frame ones; the method was immunoSEQ multiplex PCR. The repertoire includes a few hundred thousand clones, 92% of them detected once, and around 18% sits in the top ten. V was trimmed by 7 bases and J by 7 bases, leaving 23 bases between them. The CDR3 length is 16 residues. The germline CDR1 and CDR2 sequences are ENHRY and SYGVKD. The sequencing sample was made of PBMCs or T cells enriched from blood (not recorded which). The chain recombines TRBV10-3 with TRBJ2-1, with D possibly matching TRBD1 (7 bases). The clonotype comes from a woman aged 25-40 years who had recovered from COVID-19. The CDR3 region has the DNA TGTGCCATCAAAGGGGGCGGGATCGGTGGTGGGAATGAGCAGTTCTTC. Translation: CAIKGGGIGGGNEQFF.